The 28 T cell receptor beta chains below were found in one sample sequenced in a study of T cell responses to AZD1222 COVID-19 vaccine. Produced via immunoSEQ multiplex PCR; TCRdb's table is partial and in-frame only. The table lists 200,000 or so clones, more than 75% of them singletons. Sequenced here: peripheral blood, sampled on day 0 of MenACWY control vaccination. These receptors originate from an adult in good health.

This CDR3 reads CASSLALQEANYGYTF. The CDR3 region has the DNA TGTGCCAGCAGCTTGGCGCTCCAGGAAGCTAACTATGGCTACACCTTC. The chain has TRBV5-8 and TRBJ1-2; D is unresolved. CDR1 and CDR2 from the germline V gene are SGHTS and YDEGEE. V lost 0 bases to trimming and J lost 0 bases, with 12 bases between them. The CDR3 length is 16 residues.

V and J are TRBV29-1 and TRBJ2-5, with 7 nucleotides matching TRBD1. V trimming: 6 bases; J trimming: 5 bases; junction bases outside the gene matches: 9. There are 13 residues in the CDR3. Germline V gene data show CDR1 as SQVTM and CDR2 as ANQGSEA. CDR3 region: CSVEGQGDETQYF. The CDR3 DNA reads TGCAGCGTCGAGGGGCAGGGGGACGAGACCCAGTACTTC. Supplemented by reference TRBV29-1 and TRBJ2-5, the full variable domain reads SAVISQKPSRDICQRGTSLTIQCQVDSQVTMMFWYRQQPGQSLTLIATANQGSEATYESGFVIDKFPISRPNLTFSTLTVSNMSPEDSSIYLCSVEGQGDETQYFGPGTRLLVL.

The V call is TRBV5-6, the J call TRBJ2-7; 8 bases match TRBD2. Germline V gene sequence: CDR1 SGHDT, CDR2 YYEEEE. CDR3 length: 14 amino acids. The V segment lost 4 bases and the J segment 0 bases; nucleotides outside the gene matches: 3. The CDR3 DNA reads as TGTGCCAGCAGCGTAAGCGGGAGCTCCTACGAGCAGTACTTC. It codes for CASSVSGSSYEQYF.

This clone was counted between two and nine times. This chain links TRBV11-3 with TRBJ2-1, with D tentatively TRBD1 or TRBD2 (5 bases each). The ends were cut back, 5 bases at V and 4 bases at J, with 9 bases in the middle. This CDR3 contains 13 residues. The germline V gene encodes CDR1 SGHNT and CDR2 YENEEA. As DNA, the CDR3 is TGTGCCAGCAGCAGCGGACAATACAATGAGCAGTTCTTC. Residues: CASSSGQYNEQFF.

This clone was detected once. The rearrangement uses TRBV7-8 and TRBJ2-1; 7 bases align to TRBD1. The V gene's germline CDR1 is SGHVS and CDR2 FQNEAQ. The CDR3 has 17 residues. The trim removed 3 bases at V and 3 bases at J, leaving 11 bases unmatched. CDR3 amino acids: CASSLPLRQGGYNEQFF. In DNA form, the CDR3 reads TGTGCCAGCAGCTTGCCCCTAAGACAGGGTGGCTACAATGAGCAGTTCTTC.

In DNA form, the CDR3 reads TGTGCCAGCAGCTTAGTGGGGGGTCGACGCTCCTACGAGCAGTACTTC. Translated, it gives CASSLVGGRRSYEQYF. V usage is TRBV13 and J usage is TRBJ2-7; TRBD2 might be the D (6 bases). In germline, CDR1 is PRHDT, CDR2 FYEKMQ (reference sequence). Trimming took off 1 base at V and 0 bases at J, with 13 bases between the two ends. The CDR3 is made up of 16 amino acids.

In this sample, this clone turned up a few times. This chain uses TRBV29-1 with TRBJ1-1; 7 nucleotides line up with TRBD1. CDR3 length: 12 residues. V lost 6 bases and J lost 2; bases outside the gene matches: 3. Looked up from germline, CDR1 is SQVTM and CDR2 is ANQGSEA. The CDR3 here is CSVWTGNTEAFF. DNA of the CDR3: TGCAGCGTCTGGACAGGAAACACTGAAGCTTTCTTT.

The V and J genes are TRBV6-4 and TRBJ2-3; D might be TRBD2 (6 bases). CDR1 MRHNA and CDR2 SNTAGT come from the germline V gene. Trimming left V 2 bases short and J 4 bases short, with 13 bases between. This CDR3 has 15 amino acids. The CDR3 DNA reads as TGTGCCAGCAGTGACGGCCAGGGAGGTTCAGATACGCAGTATTTT. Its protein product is CASSDGQGGSDTQYF.

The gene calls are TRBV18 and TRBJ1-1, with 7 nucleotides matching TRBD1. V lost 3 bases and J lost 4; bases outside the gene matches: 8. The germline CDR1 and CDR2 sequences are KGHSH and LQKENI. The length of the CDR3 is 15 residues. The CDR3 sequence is CASSPLGQVGTEAFF. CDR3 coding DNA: TGTGCCAGCTCACCTCTCGGACAGGTCGGCACTGAAGCTTTCTTT.

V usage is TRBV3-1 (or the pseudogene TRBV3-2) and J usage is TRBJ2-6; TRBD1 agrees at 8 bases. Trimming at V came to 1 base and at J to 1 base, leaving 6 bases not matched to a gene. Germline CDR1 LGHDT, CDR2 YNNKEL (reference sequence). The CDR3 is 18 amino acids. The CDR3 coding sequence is TGTGCCAGCAGCCAAGTTTTAACAGGGGGTTCTGGGGCCAACGTCCTGACTTTC. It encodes CASSQVLTGGSGANVLTF.

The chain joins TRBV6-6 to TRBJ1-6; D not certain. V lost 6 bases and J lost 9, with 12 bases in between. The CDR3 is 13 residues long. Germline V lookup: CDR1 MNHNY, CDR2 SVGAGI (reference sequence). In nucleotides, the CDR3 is TGTGCCAGCAGCCCGGGGAATGTTTCACCCCTCCACTTT. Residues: CASSPGNVSPLHF.

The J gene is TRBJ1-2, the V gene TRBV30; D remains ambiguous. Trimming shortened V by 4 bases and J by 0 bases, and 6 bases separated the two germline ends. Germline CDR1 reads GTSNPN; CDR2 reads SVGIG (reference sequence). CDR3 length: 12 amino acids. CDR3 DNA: TGTGCCTGGATCGAGGCTAACTATGGCTACACCTTC. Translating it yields CAWIEANYGYTF.

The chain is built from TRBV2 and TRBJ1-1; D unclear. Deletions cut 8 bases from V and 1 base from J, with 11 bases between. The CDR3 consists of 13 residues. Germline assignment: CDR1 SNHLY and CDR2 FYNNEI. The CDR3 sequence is CASGSAPNTEAFF. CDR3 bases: TGTGCCAGCGGGTCAGCGCCGAACACTGAAGCTTTCTTT.

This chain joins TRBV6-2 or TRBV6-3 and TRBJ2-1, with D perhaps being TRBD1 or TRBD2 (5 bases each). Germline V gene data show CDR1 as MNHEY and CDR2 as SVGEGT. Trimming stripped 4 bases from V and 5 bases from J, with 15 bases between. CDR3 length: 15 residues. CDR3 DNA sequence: TGTGCCAGCAGTTCTATCGGGACCCATAACAATGAGCAGTTCTTC. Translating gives CASSSIGTHNNEQFF.

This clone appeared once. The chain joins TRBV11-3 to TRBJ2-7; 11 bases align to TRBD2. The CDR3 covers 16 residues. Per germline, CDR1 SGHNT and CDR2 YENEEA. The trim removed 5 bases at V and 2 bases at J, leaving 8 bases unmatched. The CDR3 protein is CASSRPTSGRTYEQYF. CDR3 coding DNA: TGTGCCAGCAGCAGGCCCACTAGCGGGAGAACCTACGAGCAGTACTTC.

The CDR3 DNA follows: TGTGCCAGCAGCTTACCAGGCTCAAGCTATGGCTACACCTTC. The encoded protein is CASSLPGSSYGYTF. This chain uses TRBV7-9 with TRBJ1-2; D remains ambiguous. The germline V gene has CDR1 SEHNR and CDR2 FQNEAQ (reference sequence). This CDR3 is built from 14 residues. Trimming removed 2 bases from V and 4 bases from J, with 11 bases in between.

CDR3 loop: CASSFVGNQPQHF. CDR3 sequence (DNA): TGTGCCAGCAGTTTCGTGGGTAATCAGCCCCAGCATTTT. The gene calls are TRBV12-3 or TRBV12-4 and TRBJ1-5, with D uncertain. The CDR3 loop spans 13 amino acids. Trimming cost V 3 bases and J 4 bases, with 7 bases left between them.

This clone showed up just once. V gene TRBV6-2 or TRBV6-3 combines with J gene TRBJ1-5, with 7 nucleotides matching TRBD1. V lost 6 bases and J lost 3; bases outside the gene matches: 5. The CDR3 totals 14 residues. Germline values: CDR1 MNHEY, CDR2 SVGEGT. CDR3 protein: CASSLDRVNQPQHF. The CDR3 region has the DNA TGTGCCAGCAGCCTCGACAGGGTCAATCAGCCCCAGCATTTT.

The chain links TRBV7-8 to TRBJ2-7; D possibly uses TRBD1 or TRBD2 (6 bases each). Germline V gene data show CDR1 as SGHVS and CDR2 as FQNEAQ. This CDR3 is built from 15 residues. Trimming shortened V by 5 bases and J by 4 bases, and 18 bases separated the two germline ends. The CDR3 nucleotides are TGTGCCAGCAGCCCTAGGGGGGAGCCCACTTACGAGCAGTACTTC. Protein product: CASSPRGEPTYEQYF. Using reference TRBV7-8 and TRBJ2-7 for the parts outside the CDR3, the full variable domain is GAGVSQSPRYKVAKRGQDVALRCDPISGHVSLFWYQQALGQGPEFLTYFQNEAQLDKSGLPSDRFFAERPEGSVSTLKIQRTQQEDSAVYLCASSPRGEPTYEQYFGPGTRLTVT.

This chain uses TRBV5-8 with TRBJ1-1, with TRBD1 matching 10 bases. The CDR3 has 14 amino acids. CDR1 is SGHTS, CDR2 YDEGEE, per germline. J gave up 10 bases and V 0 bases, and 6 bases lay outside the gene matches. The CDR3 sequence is CASSLVDRGRGAFF. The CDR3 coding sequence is TGTGCCAGCAGCTTGGTCGACAGGGGGCGGGGAGCTTTCTTT.

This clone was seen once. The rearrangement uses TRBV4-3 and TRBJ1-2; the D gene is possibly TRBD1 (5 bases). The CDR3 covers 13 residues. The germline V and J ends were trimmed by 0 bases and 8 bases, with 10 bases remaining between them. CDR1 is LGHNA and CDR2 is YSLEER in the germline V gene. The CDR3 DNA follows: TGCGCCAGCAGCCAAGACAGGGAGAGAGGCTACACCTTC. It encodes CASSQDRERGYTF.

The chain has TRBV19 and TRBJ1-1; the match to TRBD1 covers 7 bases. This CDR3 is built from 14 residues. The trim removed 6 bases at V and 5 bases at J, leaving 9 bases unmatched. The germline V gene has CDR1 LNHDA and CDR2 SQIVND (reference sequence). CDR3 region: CASRTTGETTEAFF. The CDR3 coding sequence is TGTGCCAGTAGGACTACAGGGGAAACAACTGAAGCTTTCTTT.

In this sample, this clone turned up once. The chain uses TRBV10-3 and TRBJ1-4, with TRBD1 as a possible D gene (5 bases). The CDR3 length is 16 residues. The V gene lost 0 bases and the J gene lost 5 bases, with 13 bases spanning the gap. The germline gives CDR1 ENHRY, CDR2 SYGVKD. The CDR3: CAISESMSQGNEKLFF. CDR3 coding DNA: TGTGCCATCAGTGAGTCGATGTCCCAGGGCAATGAAAAACTGTTTTTT.

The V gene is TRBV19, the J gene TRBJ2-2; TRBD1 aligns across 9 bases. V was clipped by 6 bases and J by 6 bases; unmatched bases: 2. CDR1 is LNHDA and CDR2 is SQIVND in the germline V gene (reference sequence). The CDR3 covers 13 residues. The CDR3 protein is CASRGQGPGELFF. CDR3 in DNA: TGTGCCAGTAGGGGACAGGGACCCGGGGAGCTGTTTTTT.

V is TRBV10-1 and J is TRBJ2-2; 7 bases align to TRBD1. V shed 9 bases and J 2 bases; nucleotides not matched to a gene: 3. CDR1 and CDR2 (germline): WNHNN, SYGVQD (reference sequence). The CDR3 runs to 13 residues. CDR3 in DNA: TGCGCCAGACGGGACAGAAACACCGGGGAGCTGTTTTTT. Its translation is CARRDRNTGELFF.

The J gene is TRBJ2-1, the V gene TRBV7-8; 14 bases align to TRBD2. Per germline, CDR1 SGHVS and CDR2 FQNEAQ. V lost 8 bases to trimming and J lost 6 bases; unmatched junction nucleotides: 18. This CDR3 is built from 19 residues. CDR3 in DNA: TGTGCCAGCCGAGAGGGGTTTCGGACTAGCGGGAGGAATAGCAATGAGCAGTTCTTC. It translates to CASREGFRTSGRNSNEQFF.

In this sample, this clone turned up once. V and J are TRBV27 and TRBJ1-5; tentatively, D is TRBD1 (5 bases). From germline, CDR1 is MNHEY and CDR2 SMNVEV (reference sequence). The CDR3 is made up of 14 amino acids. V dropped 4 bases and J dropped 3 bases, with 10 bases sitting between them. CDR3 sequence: CASSSGRINQPQHF. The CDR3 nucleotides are TGTGCCAGCAGTTCGGGACGCATCAATCAGCCCCAGCATTTT.

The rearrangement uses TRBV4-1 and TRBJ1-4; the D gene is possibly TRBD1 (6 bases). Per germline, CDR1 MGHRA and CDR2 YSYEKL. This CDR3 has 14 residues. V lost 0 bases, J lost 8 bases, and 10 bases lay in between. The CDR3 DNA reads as TGCGCCAGCAGCCAAGAACCAGGGGTCGAAAAACTGTTTTTT. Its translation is CASSQEPGVEKLFF.